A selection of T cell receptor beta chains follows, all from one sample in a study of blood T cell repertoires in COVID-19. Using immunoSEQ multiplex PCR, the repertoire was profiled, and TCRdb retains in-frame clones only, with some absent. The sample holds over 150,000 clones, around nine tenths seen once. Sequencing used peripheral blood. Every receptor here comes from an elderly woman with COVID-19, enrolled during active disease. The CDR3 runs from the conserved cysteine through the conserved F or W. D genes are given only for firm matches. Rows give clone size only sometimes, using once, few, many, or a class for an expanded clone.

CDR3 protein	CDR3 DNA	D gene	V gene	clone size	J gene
CASSRHLSSMNTEAFF	TGTGCCAGCAGTCGCCACCTCAGTTCCATGAACACTGAAGCTTTCTTT	-	TRBV28	once	TRBJ1-1
CASRYAGYSPLHF	TGTGCCAGCCGATACGCAGGGTACTCACCCCTCCACTTT	-	TRBV12-3/TRBV12-4	-	TRBJ1-6
CASSPNVLTEAFF	TGTGCCAGTAGCCCTAATGTCTTAACTGAAGCTTTCTTT	-	TRBV19	once	TRBJ1-1
CASSEASGSYNEQFF	TGTGCCAGCAGTGAGGCTAGCGGGTCCTACAATGAGCAGTTCTTC	TRBD2	TRBV6-4	many	TRBJ2-1
CASSLVAGGTYEQYF	TGTGCCAGCAGCTTAGTGGCGGGGGGGACCTACGAGCAGTACTTC	TRBD2	TRBV7-2	once	TRBJ2-7
CASSIRTSPDNEQFF	TGTGCCAGTAGTATTAGGACTAGCCCGGACAATGAGCAGTTCTTC	TRBD2	TRBV19	-	TRBJ2-1
CASSEALRTEAFF	TGTGCCAGCAGTGAAGCGTTGAGGACTGAAGCTTTCTTT	-	TRBV2	-	TRBJ1-1
CASSKTSGGSYEQYF	TGTGCCAGTAGTAAAACTAGCGGAGGGTCCTACGAGCAGTACTTC	TRBD2	TRBV19	-	TRBJ2-7
CASSIVGTDTGELFF	TGTGCCAGTAGTATAGTAGGGACTGACACCGGGGAGCTGTTTTTT	-	TRBV19	once	TRBJ2-2
CASSLERLAGVYNEQFF	TGTGCCAGCAGCTTAGAGAGACTAGCGGGAGTCTACAATGAGCAGTTCTTC	TRBD2	TRBV7-8	-	TRBJ2-1
CASSFVTSGRSYNEQFF	TGTGCCAGCAGTTTCGTAACTAGCGGGAGATCCTACAATGAGCAGTTCTTC	TRBD2	TRBV27	-	TRBJ2-1
CASSLSGTLRSYNSPLHF	TGCGCCAGCAGTCTATCAGGGACACTCCGCTCCTATAATTCACCCCTCCACTTT	-	TRBV10-2	-	TRBJ1-6
CASSRTGAEYGYTF	TGTGCCAGTAGCCGGACAGGGGCGGAATATGGCTACACCTTC	TRBD1	TRBV19	-	TRBJ1-2
CASDRYNQPQHF	TGTGCCAGCGACAGATACAATCAGCCCCAGCATTTT	-	TRBV11-3	-	TRBJ1-5
CAISALGPSTDTQYF	TGTGCCATCAGTGCCCTCGGTCCTAGCACAGATACGCAGTATTTT	-	TRBV10-3	-	TRBJ2-3
CASSERLAGVREQYF	TGTGCCAGCAGTGAAAGGCTAGCGGGAGTAAGGGAGCAGTACTTC	TRBD2	TRBV2	-	TRBJ2-7
CSVEQGTIAYGYTF	TGCAGCGTAGAACAGGGGACTATCGCCTATGGCTACACCTTC	TRBD1	TRBV29-1	-	TRBJ1-2
CSASGQGKGEKLFF	TGCAGTGCTAGTGGTCAGGGGAAGGGTGAAAAACTGTTTTTT	-	TRBV20-1	-	TRBJ1-4
CASSPSPLINEQFF	TGTGCCAGCAGCCCGAGCCCCCTGATAAATGAGCAGTTCTTC	-	TRBV7-3	-	TRBJ2-1
CATSRGGRTGTAGYTF	TGTGCCACCAGCAGAGGAGGGAGGACAGGGACCGCTGGCTACACCTTC	TRBD1	TRBV15	once	TRBJ1-2
CASSKGQRNTEAFF	TGTGCCAGCAGCAAGGGACAGCGGAACACTGAAGCTTTCTTT	TRBD1	TRBV3-1/TRBV3-2	few	TRBJ1-1
CASSWSDRAAWGYTF	TGTGCCAGCAGCTGGTCCGACAGGGCCGCGTGGGGCTACACCTTC	TRBD1	TRBV5-6	-	TRBJ1-2
CASSSGTLNEKLFF	TGTGCCAGCAGCTCCGGGACTTTAAATGAAAAACTGTTTTTT	-	TRBV5-6	few	TRBJ1-4
CASSQAGYGEQYF	TGTGCCAGCAGCCAAGCCGGGTACGGCGAGCAGTACTTC	-	TRBV4-2	-	TRBJ2-7
CASSQGTGQRKLFF	TGTGCCAGCAGCCAGGGGACAGGCCAGCGGAAACTGTTTTTT	TRBD1	TRBV7-2	-	TRBJ1-4
CASSAVGQFTEAFF	TGTGCCAGCAGCGCTGTGGGACAGTTCACTGAAGCTTTCTTT	TRBD1	TRBV9	-	TRBJ1-1
CASSYWSAGNGYTF	TGTGCCAGCAGTTACTGGTCGGCAGGGAATGGCTACACCTTC	-	TRBV6-2/TRBV6-3	-	TRBJ1-2
CASSQQLGTNEKLFF	TGTGCCAGCAGCCAACAACTTGGAACTAATGAAAAACTGTTTTTT	-	TRBV14	-	TRBJ1-4
CASNIGGIGANVLTF	TGTGCCAGCAATATCGGCGGGATCGGGGCCAACGTCCTGACTTTC	-	TRBV7-8	-	TRBJ2-6
CASSQGQGRYGYTF	TGTGCCAGCAGCCAAGGACAGGGCCGCTATGGCTACACCTTC	TRBD1	TRBV28	-	TRBJ1-2
CASSHRGYGYTF	TGTGCCAGCAGCCATCGGGGATATGGCTACACCTTC	-	TRBV3-1/TRBV3-2	-	TRBJ1-2
CASSQGLLSGGRMAGANVLTF	TGCGCCAGCAGCCAAGGATTGCTTTCGGGCGGGAGAATGGCTGGGGCCAACGTCCTGACTTTC	TRBD2	TRBV4-3	-	TRBJ2-6
CASSSGRQGNQPQHF	TGTGCCAGCAGTTCCGGCCGACAGGGCAATCAGCCCCAGCATTTT	-	TRBV6-5	-	TRBJ1-5
CASSEPGMGTEAFF	TGTGCCAGCAGTGAACCGGGGATGGGCACTGAAGCTTTCTTT	-	TRBV6-1	-	TRBJ1-1
CASRESGLSGYTF	TGTGCCAGCAGGGAGAGTGGATTGAGTGGCTACACCTTC	-	TRBV6-4	-	TRBJ1-2
CASSPSGSWDTQYF	TGTGCCAGCAGCCCTAGCGGGAGTTGGGATACGCAGTATTTT	TRBD2	TRBV3-1/TRBV3-2	-	TRBJ2-3
CASSYSSGLTGELFF	TGTGCCAGCAGCTATTCTAGCGGTCTCACCGGGGAGCTGTTTTTT	TRBD2	TRBV6-5	-	TRBJ2-2